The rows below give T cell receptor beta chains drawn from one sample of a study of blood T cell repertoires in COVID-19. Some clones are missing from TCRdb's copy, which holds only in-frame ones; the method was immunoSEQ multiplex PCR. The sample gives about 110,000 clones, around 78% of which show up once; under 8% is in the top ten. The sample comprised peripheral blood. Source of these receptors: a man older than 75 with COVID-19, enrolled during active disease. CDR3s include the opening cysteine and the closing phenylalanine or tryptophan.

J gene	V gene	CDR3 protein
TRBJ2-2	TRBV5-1	CASSVQGPTGELFF
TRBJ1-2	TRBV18	CASSPRTGTEGLYGYTF
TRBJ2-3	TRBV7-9	CASSGVGQGVTDTQYF
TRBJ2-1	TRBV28	CACYSYDRNNEQFF
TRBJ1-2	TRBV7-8	CASSLGGTGGIHAEDYGYTF
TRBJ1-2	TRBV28	CASSLFSQGASGYTF
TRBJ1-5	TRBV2	CASSPAENYSNQPQHF
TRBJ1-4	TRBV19	CASKSGGATNEKLFF
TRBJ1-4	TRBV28	CASSFWAGNLKLFF
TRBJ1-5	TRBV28	CASSLQGGLHQPQHF
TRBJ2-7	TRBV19	CASSISPGTSGSYEQYF
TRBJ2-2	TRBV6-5	CASSLGQGELFF
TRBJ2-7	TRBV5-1	CASSLAAGTYEQYF
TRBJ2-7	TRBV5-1	CASSLDTSGSEQYF
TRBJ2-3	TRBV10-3	CALGGGEGDTQYF
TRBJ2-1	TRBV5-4	CASSLVGTGRDNEQFF
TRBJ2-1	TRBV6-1	CASSELVRWEQFF
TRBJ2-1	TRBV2	CASREREGRNEQFF
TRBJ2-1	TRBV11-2	CASSRGTSGSFLMQFF
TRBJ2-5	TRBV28	CASSPRTSGRVTQYF
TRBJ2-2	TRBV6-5	CASSLLEAWELFF
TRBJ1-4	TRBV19	CASSVQGGKLFF
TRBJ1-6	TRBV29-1	CSVEERRGSPLHF
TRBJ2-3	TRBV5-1	CASRKATSTDTQYF
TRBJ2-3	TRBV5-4	CASSLEGVADTQYF
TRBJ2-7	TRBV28	CATYGVAAGQYF
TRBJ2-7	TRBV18	CASSPDTGTPISYEQYF
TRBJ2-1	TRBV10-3	CAISEVGTGAPNEQFF
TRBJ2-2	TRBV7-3	CASSRQGGRAGELFF
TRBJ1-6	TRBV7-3	CASSVQGWYNSPLHF
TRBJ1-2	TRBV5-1	CASSLGGGRSYGYTF
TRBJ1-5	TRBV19	CASTSTDRGLAQPQHF
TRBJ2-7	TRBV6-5	CASRNRAYEQYF
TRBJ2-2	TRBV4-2	CASSQEEGWAANTGELFF
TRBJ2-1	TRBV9	CASSGSEQFF
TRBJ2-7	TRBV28	CASSPAPSEQYF
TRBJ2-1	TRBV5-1	CASSSGLASNEQFF
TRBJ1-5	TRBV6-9	CASSYTATGDCQPQHF
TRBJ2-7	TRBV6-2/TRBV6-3	CASSPGTGQSYEQYF
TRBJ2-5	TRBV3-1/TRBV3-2	CASSPYPNPRKETQYF
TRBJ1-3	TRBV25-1	CASSEYTGTGNTIYF
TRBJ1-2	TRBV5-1	CASSSGQGANYGYTF
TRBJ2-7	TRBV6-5	CASSTAGSAAEYF
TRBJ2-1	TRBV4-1	CASSLEDSPYNEQFF
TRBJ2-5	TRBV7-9	CASSPTAGGLETQYF
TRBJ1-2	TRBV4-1	CASSPGQGALYGYTF
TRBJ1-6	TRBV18	CASSPQGPREPLHF
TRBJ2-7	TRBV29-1	CSVAVAENSYEQYF
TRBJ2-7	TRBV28	CASKRTSGRSYEQYF